This passage covers 15 T cell receptor beta chains from one sample sequenced in a study of pediatric ulcerative colitis (dated by TCRdb to the late 2010s). Library prep was done by the immunoSEQ multiplex PCR assay. TCRdb limited this immuneACCESS table to in-frame rearrangements with V and J called. A share of clones is missing; checked studies link under half to unresolved V genes, and the rest is unexplained. For this sample the table gives some 10,000 clones, of which 80% to 90% were detected only once. Approximately 3.6% of the sample lies in the top ten. During colonoscopy, one to two pinch biopsies were obtained from the rectum for research purposes. The source material was gut tissue. All receptors come from a girl aged 5-17 years who was a control in a study of pediatric ulcerative colitis.

This clone appeared once. This chain links TRBV7-9 with TRBJ2-2; 10 nucleotides line up with TRBD2. The CDR3 length is 17 residues. CDR1 and CDR2 (germline): SEHNR, FQNEAQ (reference sequence). The ends lost 5 bases at V and 3 bases at J; junction bases unmatched: 9. CDR3 protein: CASSPSRLAGDTGELFF. In nucleotides, the CDR3 is TGTGCCAGCAGCCCCTCCCGGCTAGCGGGAGACACCGGGGAGCTGTTTTTT.

This clone appeared a single time. J is TRBJ1-1 and V is TRBV15; D is perhaps TRBD1 (5 bases). V lost 0 bases and J lost 6, with 20 bases in between. The CDR3 runs to 17 residues. The germline CDR1 and CDR2 sequences are LNHNV and YYDKDF (reference sequence). The CDR3 reads CATSRDFKGVPGAEAFF. Written as DNA, the CDR3 is TGTGCCACCAGCAGAGATTTTAAAGGGGTGCCGGGAGCTGAAGCTTTCTTT.

Written as DNA, the CDR3 is TGTGCCAGCAGCCACCTAGGGGAGAACACTGAAGCTTTCTTT. This encodes CASSHLGENTEAFF. The gene calls are TRBV4-2 and TRBJ1-1; tentative D call: TRBD1 (5 bases). The length of the CDR3 is 14 residues. Per the germline V gene, CDR1 is LGHNA and CDR2 is YNFKEQ. V was clipped by 3 bases and J by 1 base, with 9 bases between them.

Here the CDR3 reads CASSNDGGFNGYTF. As DNA, the CDR3 is TGCGCCAGCAGCAATGATGGAGGGTTTAACGGCTACACCTTC. The gene calls are TRBV5-1 and TRBJ1-2; D unresolved. V lost 4 bases and J lost 8, with 18 bases in between. The germline CDR1 and CDR2 sequences are SGHRS and YFSETQ. The CDR3 contains 14 residues.

The chain recombines TRBV4-2 with TRBJ1-1; 7 bases align to TRBD1. CDR3 length: 16 residues. Germline V gives CDR1 LGHNA, CDR2 YNFKEQ. Germline trimming cut 0 bases from V and 1 base from J; bases unmatched to any gene: 5. The CDR3 DNA follows: TGTGCCAGCAGCCAAGATGGGGCAGGGGGGAACACTGAAGCTTTCTTT. Residues: CASSQDGAGGNTEAFF.

This chain links TRBV10-2 with TRBJ1-2; the D gene is possibly TRBD1 (5 bases). Germline CDR1 WSHSY, CDR2 SAAADI. V was shortened by 10 bases and J by 8 bases, with 23 bases between the two germline ends. The CDR3 length is 14 residues. Here the CDR3 DNA reads TGCGCCACCTCCTCAGATGGGCAGGGTAGCGGCTACACCTTC. Amino acids: CATSSDGQGSGYTF.

The rearrangement joins TRBV7-9 to TRBJ2-1; 10 bases map to TRBD2. The CDR3 has 17 residues. V was pared by 0 bases and J by 5 bases, with 7 bases of the junction left unmatched. Germline CDR1 reads SEHNR; CDR2 reads FQNEAQ (reference sequence). In DNA, the CDR3 is TGTGCCAGCAGCTTAGCTATAGCGGGAGGTCGCCACAATGAGCAGTTCTTC. Translation gives CASSLAIAGGRHNEQFF.

This sequence joins TRBV7-9 and TRBJ1-5, with TRBD1 matching over 7 bases. The junction had 7 bases not matched to a gene; V was cut back by 5 bases and J by 0 bases. The CDR3 runs 16 residues. Germline V gives CDR1 SEHNR, CDR2 FQNEAQ (reference sequence). For the CDR3, the DNA is TGTGCCAGCAGCCCCTCCAGGGGGGATAGCAATCAGCCCCAGCATTTT. Its protein product is CASSPSRGDSNQPQHF.

The chain carries TRBV5-5 and TRBJ1-1; D ambiguous. V shed 1 base and J shed 2 bases, with 0 bases lying between them. Germline V lookup: CDR1 SGHKS, CDR2 YYEKEE (reference sequence). The CDR3 sequence is 11 residues long. CDR3 sequence reads: CASSLNTEAFF. The CDR3 nucleotides read TGTGCCAGCAGCTTGAACACTGAAGCTTTCTTT.

The genes are TRBV7-2 and TRBJ2-1; tentative D call: TRBD2 (5 bases). The CDR3 loop spans 13 amino acids. Trimming shortened V by 5 bases and J by 3 bases, and 8 bases separated the two germline ends. CDR1 SGHTA and CDR2 FQGNSA come from the germline V gene. In DNA form, the CDR3 reads TGTGCCAGCAGCATGGGAGTCTACAATGAGCAGTTCTTC. This gives the protein CASSMGVYNEQFF.

The chain joins TRBV10-3 to TRBJ1-1; D is unclear. The germline V gene encodes CDR1 ENHRY and CDR2 SYGVKD. V gave up 2 bases and J gave up 4 bases, with 5 bases separating them. The CDR3 runs to 12 residues. The CDR3 is CAISERGTEAFF. CDR3 in DNA: TGTGCCATCAGTGAGCGTGGCACTGAAGCTTTCTTT.

This clone was found a few times. The V and J genes are TRBV5-4 and TRBJ2-7, with 7 bases identical to TRBD1. J was trimmed by 4 bases and V by 5 bases; bases with no gene match: 9. The V gene's germline CDR1 is SGHNT and CDR2 YYREEE (reference sequence). This CDR3 contains 14 residues. CDR3 nucleotides: TGTGCCAGCAGGTGGGGAGAGGGGGCGTACGAGCAGTACTTC. Translated, it gives CASRWGEGAYEQYF.

The V call is TRBV5-4, the J call TRBJ1-2; 7 bases line up with TRBD1. The trim removed 4 bases at V and 1 base at J, leaving 1 base unmatched. This CDR3 has 13 amino acids. Germline V CDR1 and CDR2: SGHNT, YYREEE (reference sequence). CDR3 sequence (DNA): TGTGCCAGCAGCCGGGACAGTAACTATGGCTACACCTTC. This translates into CASSRDSNYGYTF. The full variable domain, completed using reference TRBV5-4 and TRBJ1-2, is ETGVTQSPTHLIKTRGQQVTLRCSSQSGHNTVSWYQQALGQGPQFIFQYYREEENGRGNFPPRFSGLQFPNYSSELNVNALELDDSALYLCASSRDSNYGYTFGSGTRLTVV.

This chain connects TRBV5-3 to TRBJ2-7, with D possibly TRBD1 on 6 matching bases. TRBV5-3 is an open reading frame whose function is uncertain. Trimming removed 4 bases from V and 2 bases from J, with 10 bases in between. The CDR3 has 13 residues. In DNA form, the CDR3 reads TGTGCCAGAAGCCACAGGGCCCCCTACGAGCAGTACTTC. Protein product: CARSHRAPYEQYF.

V usage is TRBV9 and J usage is TRBJ1-2, with TRBD1 as a possible D gene (6 bases). Per germline, CDR1 SGDLS and CDR2 YYNGEE. CDR3 length: 13 amino acids. The V and J ends lost 0 bases and 6 bases respectively, with 9 bases between them. The CDR3 here is CASSVVQGHGYTF. The CDR3 nucleotides are TGTGCCAGCAGCGTAGTACAGGGACATGGCTACACCTTC. Together with reference TRBV9 and TRBJ1-2, the CDR3 gives the full variable domain: DSGVTQTPKHLITATGQRVTLRCSPRSGDLSVYWYQQSLDQGLQFLIQYYNGEERAKGNILERFSAQQFPDLHSELNLSSLELGDSALYFCASSVVQGHGYTFGSGTRLTVV.